This T cell receptor beta chain derives from a study of blood T cells in healthy people across ages. Study-wide background: Template switching caught about one barcoded beta molecule for each two T cells. Broader study findings: Per-million-T-cell TCR beta diversity fell roughly linearly with age.

From germline, CDR1 is MGHDK and CDR2 SYGVNS. CDR3 length equals 11 residues. Between the trimmed V and J ends, which lost 6 bases and 4 bases, there was a span of 6 bases. Every donor provided approximately 10 milliliters of peripheral blood. Combining a sample-barcoded 5' primer with a J-beta primer mix, a second PCR ran for 7 to 11 cycles. TCRdb reprocessed the 5' RACE reads with MiXCR, giving one entry per CDR3 protein. The sample shows some 700,000 distinct CDR3 sequences, 40% to 45% of them seen only once. Many counts were recorded for this clonotype. As yet, its antigen is unknown. This chain links TRBV25-1 with TRBJ2-5; D is unclear. This clonotype was obtained from a woman aged 55-75 years in good health. What was sequenced was blood. This CDR3 is CASRDRETQYF. The CDR3 bases are TGTGCCAGCAGGGATCGAGAGACCCAGTACTTC.